The following is a T cell receptor (beta chain) sequence with its context. Its target is unknown. Using immunoSEQ multiplex PCR, the repertoire was profiled, and TCRdb retains in-frame clones only, with some absent. The sample shows more than 25,000 clones, over 90% of them seen only once. The germline V gene has CDR1 LGHNA and CDR2 YSLEER. This CDR3 has 13 residues. V was pared by 0 bases and J by 4 bases, with 7 bases between. This sample was included in a study of chemoradiotherapy in HPV16-positive cancers. Study outcomes and limitations: Functional assays defining HPV-specific T cells used only a couple of HPV16-positive patients. In HPV16-positive patients, HPV-responsive T-cell expansion tracked better recurrence-free survival. Non-HPV-specific T cells did not expand in tumors during treatment, whereas candidate HPV-specific clones and E7-related motifs did.

Over chemoradiotherapy, repertoires were sampled more than once. This chain joins TRBV4-3 and TRBJ2-7; no firm D call. This clonotype was sampled from a human donor with HPV-associated anogenital cancer. Sequences were derived from blood, sampled from a patient who underwent chemoradiotherapy. CDR3 nucleotides: TGCGCCAGCAGCCAAGATTCTGGGTACGAGCAGTACTTC. Its translation is CASSQDSGYEQYF.